The next 4 T cell receptor beta chains were all read from a single sample in a study of cytomegalovirus exposure and HLA in healthy donors. Measured with immunoSEQ multiplex PCR; TCRdb has only the in-frame clones, and not every one. Counted here are roughly 180,000 clones, around nine tenths occurring once; the ten biggest clones make up roughly 7%. The sample comprised PBMCs. These receptors were obtained from a man aged 30 to 45 in good health and CMV-seropositive.

This chain links TRBV7-3 with TRBJ1-1, with unresolved D. Germline CDR1 reads SGHTA; CDR2 reads FQGTGA. The CDR3 contains 15 residues. V was shortened by 5 bases and J by 1 base, with 14 bases between the two germline ends. The CDR3 nucleotides are TGTGCCAGCAGCCTCTCGGGAGGTCCGAACACTGAAGCTTTCTTT. Its translation: CASSLSGGPNTEAFF.

This chain joins TRBV5-8 and TRBJ2-2, with a tentative D call TRBD1 (6 bases). This CDR3 has 16 amino acids. The V end lost 1 base, the J end lost 2 bases, and 12 bases lay between the germline ends. The germline gives CDR1 SGHTS, CDR2 YDEGEE. The CDR3 sequence is CASSLIAGENTGELFF. The CDR3 DNA reads TGTGCCAGCAGCTTGATTGCAGGGGAAAACACCGGGGAGCTGTTTTTT.

The J gene is TRBJ1-2, the V gene TRBV6-6; 8 bases match TRBD1. The CDR3 is 14 residues long. V gave up 2 bases and J gave up 5 bases; unmatched junction bases: 4. Germline CDR1 MNHNY, CDR2 SVGAGI (reference sequence). CDR3 sequence reads: CASSYRQGMYGYTF. The CDR3 coding sequence is TGTGCCAGCAGTTACCGACAGGGGATGTATGGCTACACCTTC.

The chain links TRBV5-6 to TRBJ1-5, with D tentatively TRBD1 (5 bases). The V gene lost 3 bases and the J gene lost 11 bases, with 12 bases spanning the gap. CDR1 and CDR2 from the germline V gene are SGHDT and YYEEEE. This CDR3 is built from 12 residues. The CDR3 bases are TGTGCCAGCAGCTGGGGAAGCAGGGCCCAGCATTTT. It translates to CASSWGSRAQHF.